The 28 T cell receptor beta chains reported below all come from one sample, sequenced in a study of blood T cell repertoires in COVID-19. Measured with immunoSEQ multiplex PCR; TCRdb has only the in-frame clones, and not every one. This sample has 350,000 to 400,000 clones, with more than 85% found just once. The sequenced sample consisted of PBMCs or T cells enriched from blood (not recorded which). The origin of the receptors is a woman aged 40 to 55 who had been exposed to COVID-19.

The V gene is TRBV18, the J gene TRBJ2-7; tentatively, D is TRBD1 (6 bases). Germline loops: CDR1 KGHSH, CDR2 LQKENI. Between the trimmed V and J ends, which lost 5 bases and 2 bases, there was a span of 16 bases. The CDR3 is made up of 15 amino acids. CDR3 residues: CASSSLGRDTYEQYF. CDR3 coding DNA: TGTGCCAGCTCATCACTTGGTCGGGACACCTACGAGCAGTACTTC.

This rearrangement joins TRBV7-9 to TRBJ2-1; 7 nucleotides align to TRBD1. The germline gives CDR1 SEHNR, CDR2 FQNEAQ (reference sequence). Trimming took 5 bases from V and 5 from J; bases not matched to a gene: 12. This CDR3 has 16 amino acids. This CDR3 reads CASSTLQGPKDNEQFF. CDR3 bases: TGTGCCAGCAGCACTTTACAGGGGCCTAAAGACAATGAGCAGTTCTTC.

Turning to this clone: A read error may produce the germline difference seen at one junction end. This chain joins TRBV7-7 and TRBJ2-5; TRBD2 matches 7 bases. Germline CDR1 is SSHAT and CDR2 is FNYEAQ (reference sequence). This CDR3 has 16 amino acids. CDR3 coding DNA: TGTGCTAGCAGCTTAAGTCCGGGGGGTGGCGGAGAGACCCAGTACTTC. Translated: CASSLSPGGGGETQYF.

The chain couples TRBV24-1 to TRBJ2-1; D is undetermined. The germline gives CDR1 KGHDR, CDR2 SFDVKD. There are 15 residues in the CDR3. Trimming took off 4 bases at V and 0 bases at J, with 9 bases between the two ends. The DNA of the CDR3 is TGTGCCACCAGTGACAGTAGACTCTCCTACAATGAGCAGTTCTTC. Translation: CATSDSRLSYNEQFF.

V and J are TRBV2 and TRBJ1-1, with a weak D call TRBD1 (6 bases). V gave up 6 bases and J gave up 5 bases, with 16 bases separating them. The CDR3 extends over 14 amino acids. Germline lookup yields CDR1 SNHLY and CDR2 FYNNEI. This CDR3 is CASSLTGWGTEAFF. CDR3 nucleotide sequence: TGTGCCAGCAGCTTAACAGGGTGGGGGACTGAAGCTTTCTTT. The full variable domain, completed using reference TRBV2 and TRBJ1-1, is EPEVTQTPSHQVTQMGQEVILRCVPISNHLYFYWYRQILGQKVEFLVSFYNNEISEKSEIFDDQFSVERPDGSNFTLKIRSTKLEDSAMYFCASSLTGWGTEAFFGQGTRLTVV.

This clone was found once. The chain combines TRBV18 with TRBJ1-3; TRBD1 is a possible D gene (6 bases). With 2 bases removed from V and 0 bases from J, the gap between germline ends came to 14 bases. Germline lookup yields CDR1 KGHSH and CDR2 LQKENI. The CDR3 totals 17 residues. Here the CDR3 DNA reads TGTGCCAGCTCACCAAGGGACACTCCCTTCTCTGGAAACACCATATATTTT. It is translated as CASSPRDTPFSGNTIYF.

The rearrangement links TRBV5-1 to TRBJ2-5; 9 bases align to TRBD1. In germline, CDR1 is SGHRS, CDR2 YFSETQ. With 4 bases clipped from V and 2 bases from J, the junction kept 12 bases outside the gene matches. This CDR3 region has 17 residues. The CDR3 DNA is TGCGCCAGCAGCCTTTACCGTGGACAGGGGAGGCAAGAGACCCAGTACTTC. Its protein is CASSLYRGQGRQETQYF.

CDR3 amino acids: CSVEDRVGDRLYYGYTF. The CDR3 DNA is TGCAGCGTTGAAGATCGGGTAGGCGACAGACTTTACTATGGCTACACCTTC. The chain carries TRBV29-1 and TRBJ1-2, with a possible D match to TRBD1 (5 bases). V gave up 0 bases and J gave up 3 bases, with 20 bases separating them. The CDR3 is made up of 17 amino acids. Germline V gene lookup returns CDR1 SQVTM and CDR2 ANQGSEA.

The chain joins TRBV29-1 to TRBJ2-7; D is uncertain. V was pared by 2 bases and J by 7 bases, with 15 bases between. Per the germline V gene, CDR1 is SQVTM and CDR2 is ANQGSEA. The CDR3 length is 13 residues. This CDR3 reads CSVEIPGYSEQYF. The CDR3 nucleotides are TGCAGCGTTGAAATCCCAGGCTACTCGGAGCAGTACTTC.

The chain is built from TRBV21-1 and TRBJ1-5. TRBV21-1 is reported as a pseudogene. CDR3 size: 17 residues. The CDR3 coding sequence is TGTGCCAGCAGCAAAGGAGGCAGCATATATAGCAATCAGCCCCAGCATTTT. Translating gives CASSKGGSIYSNQPQHF.

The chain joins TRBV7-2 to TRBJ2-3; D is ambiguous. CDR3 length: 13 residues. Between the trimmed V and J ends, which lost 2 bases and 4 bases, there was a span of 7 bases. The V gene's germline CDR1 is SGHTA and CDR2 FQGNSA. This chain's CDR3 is CASSLQSPDTQYF. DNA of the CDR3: TGTGCCAGCAGCTTACAGTCCCCAGATACGCAGTATTTT.

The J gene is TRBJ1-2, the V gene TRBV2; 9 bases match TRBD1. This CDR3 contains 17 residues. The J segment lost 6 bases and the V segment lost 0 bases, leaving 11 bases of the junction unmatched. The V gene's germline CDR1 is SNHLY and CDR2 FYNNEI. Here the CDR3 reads CASSEARSVTGGNGYTF. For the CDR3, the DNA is TGTGCCAGCAGTGAAGCGCGGTCGGTCACAGGGGGCAATGGCTACACCTTC.

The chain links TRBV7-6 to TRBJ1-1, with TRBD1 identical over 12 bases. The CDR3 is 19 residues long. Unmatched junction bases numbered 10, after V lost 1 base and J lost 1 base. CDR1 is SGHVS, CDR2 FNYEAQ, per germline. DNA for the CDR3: TGTGCCAGCAGCTTAGGATTGGGACAGGGGGCCGTTGGGAACACTGAAGCTTTCTTT. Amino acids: CASSLGLGQGAVGNTEAFF.

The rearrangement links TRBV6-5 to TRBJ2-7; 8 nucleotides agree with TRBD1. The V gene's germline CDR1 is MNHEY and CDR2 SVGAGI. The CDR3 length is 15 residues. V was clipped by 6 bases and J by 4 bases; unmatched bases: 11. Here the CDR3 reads CASSPATGGSYEQYF. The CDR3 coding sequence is TGTGCCAGCAGCCCCGCCACAGGGGGTTCTTACGAGCAGTACTTC.

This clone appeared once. The DNA of the CDR3 is TGTGCCATCAGTGGTACCGGGGGAAGCGGAACTGAAGCTTTCTTT. Translated, it gives CAISGTGGSGTEAFF. This rearrangement joins TRBV10-3 to TRBJ1-1, with D possibly being TRBD1 (5 bases). This CDR3 contains 15 residues. CDR1 is ENHRY, CDR2 SYGVKD, per germline. V shed 4 bases and J shed 5 bases, with 17 bases lying between them.

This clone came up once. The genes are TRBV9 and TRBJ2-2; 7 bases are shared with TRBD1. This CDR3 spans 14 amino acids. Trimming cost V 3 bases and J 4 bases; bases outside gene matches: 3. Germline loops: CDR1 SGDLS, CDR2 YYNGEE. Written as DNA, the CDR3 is TGTGCCAGCAGCGGGGGACAGTTCACCGGGGAGCTGTTTTTT. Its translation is CASSGGQFTGELFF.

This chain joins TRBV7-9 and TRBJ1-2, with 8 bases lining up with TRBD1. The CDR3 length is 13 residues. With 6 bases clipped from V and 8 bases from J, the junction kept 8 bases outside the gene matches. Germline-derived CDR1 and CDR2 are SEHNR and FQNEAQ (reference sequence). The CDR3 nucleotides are TGTGCCAGCAGTTTTTTACAGGGGGACGGCTACACCTTC. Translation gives CASSFLQGDGYTF.

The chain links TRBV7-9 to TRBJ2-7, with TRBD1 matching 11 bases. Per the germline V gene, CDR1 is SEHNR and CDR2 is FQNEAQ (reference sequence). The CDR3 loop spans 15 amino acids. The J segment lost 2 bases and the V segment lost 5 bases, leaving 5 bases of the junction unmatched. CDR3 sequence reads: CASSPWTGGPYEQYF. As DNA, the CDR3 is TGTGCCAGCAGCCCCTGGACAGGGGGCCCCTACGAGCAGTACTTC.

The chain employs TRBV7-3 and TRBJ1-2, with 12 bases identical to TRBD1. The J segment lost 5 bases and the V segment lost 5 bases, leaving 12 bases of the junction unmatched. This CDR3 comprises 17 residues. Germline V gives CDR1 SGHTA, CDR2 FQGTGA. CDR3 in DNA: TGTGCCAGCAGCCCTGCAGGGACAGGGGGCTCTGGGTATGGCTACACCTTC. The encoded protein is CASSPAGTGGSGYGYTF.

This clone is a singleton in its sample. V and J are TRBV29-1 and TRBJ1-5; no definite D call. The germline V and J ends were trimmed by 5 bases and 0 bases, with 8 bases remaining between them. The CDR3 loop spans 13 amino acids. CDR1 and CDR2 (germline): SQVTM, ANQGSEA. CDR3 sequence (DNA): TGCAGCGTTTTAACAGATAGCAATCAGCCCCAGCATTTT. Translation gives CSVLTDSNQPQHF.

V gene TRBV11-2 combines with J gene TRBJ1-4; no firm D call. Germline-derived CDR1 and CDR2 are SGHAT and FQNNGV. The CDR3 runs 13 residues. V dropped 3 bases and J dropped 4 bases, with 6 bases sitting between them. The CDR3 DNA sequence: TGTGCCAGCAGCTTCAAGAGTAATGAAAAACTGTTTTTT. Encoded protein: CASSFKSNEKLFF.

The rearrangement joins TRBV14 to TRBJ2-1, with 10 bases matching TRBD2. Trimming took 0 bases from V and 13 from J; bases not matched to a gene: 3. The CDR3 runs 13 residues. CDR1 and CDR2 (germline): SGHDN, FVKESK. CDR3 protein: CASSQETSGRQFF. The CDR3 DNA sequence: TGTGCCAGCAGCCAAGAGACTAGCGGGCGCCAGTTCTTC.

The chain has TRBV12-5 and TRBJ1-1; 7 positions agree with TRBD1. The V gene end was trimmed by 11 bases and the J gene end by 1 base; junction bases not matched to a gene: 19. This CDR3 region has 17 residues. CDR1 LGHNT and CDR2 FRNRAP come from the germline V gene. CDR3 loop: CADRHYLDRTTNTEAFF. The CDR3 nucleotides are TGTGCTGACCGTCACTACTTGGACAGGACGACGAACACTGAAGCTTTCTTT.

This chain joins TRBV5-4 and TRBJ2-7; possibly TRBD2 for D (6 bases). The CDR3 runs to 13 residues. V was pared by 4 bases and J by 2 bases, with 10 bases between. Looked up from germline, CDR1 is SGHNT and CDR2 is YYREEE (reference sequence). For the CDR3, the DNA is TGTGCCAGCAGCCATCGCGGGACCTACGAGCAGTACTTC. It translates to CASSHRGTYEQYF.

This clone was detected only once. The CDR3 is CASSLAVGLAVSYNEQFF. CDR3 DNA sequence: TGTGCCAGCAGCTTAGCGGTCGGACTAGCGGTCTCCTACAATGAGCAGTTCTTC. The gene calls are TRBV7-6 and TRBJ2-1, with 10 bases fitting TRBD2. The ends lost 0 bases at V and 0 bases at J; junction bases unmatched: 5. Germline CDR1 reads SGHVS; CDR2 reads FNYEAQ. CDR3 length equals 18 residues. Full variable domain (outside the CDR3, taken from reference TRBV7-6 and TRBJ2-1): GAGVSQSPRYKVTKRGQDVALRCDPISGHVSLYWYRQALGQGPEFLTYFNYEAQQDKSGLPNDRFSAERPEGSISTLTIQRTEQRDSAMYRCASSLAVGLAVSYNEQFFGPGTRLTVL.

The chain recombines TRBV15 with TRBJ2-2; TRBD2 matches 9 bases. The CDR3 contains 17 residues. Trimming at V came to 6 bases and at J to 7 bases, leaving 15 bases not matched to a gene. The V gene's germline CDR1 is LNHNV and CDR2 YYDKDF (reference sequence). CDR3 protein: CATSPLASGIRGGELFF. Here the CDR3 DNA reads TGTGCCACCAGTCCCCTCGCTAGCGGGATTAGAGGCGGGGAGCTGTTTTTT.

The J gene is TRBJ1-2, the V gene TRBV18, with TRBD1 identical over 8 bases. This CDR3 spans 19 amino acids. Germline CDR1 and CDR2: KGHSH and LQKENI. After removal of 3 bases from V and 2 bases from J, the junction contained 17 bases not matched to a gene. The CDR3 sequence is CASSPPQQPAGGGNYGYTF. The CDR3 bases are TGTGCCAGCTCACCCCCACAGCAACCCGCAGGGGGCGGGAACTATGGCTACACCTTC.

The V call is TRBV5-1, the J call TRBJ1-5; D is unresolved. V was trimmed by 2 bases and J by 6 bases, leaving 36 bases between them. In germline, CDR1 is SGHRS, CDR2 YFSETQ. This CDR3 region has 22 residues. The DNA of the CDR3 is TGCGCCAGCAGCTTCCGGCAGAAACATACGAATAGGAGGGTTGTCCAATTTCAGCCCCAGCATTTT. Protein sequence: CASSFRQKHTNRRVVQFQPQHF.